This T cell receptor beta chain comes out of a study of blood T cell repertoires in COVID-19. CDR1 is SGDLS and CDR2 is YYNGEE in the germline V gene. V lost 0 bases, J lost 3 bases, and 13 bases lay in between. The CDR3 sequence is 15 residues long. Only in-frame clones appear in the TCRdb table, and some are missing; sequencing was by immunoSEQ multiplex PCR. The sample carries some 150,000 clones, about 90% recorded once. The source is a man aged 50-59 years with active COVID-19. Sequences were obtained from peripheral blood. The rearrangement joins TRBV9 to TRBJ2-7, with D tentatively TRBD1 (6 bases). The CDR3, as DNA: TGTGCCAGCAGCGTAGCCCCATTGACAGGCTACGAGCAGTACTTC. Its protein is CASSVAPLTGYEQYF. Filled out from reference TRBV9 and TRBJ2-7, the complete variable domain reads DSGVTQTPKHLITATGQRVTLRCSPRSGDLSVYWYQQSLDQGLQFLIQYYNGEERAKGNILERFSAQQFPDLHSELNLSSLELGDSALYFCASSVAPLTGYEQYFGPGTRLTVT.